Included here is one T cell receptor (beta chain) sequence, with context. What it binds is not known. This entry comes from a study of T cell clusters in autoimmune cytopenias. Study-wide context: TRB sequencing had a median about 50,000 reads and about 2,500 distinct clonotypes per sample.

Points from the study as a whole: TRB repertoire shifts in secondary cytopenia and chronic lymphocytic leukemia mostly reflected lymphoma, not autoimmunity.

TRB amplification used 250 ng of peripheral blood genomic DNA. The germline CDR1 and CDR2 sequences are PRHDT and FYEKMQ (reference sequence). CDR3 length: 16 residues. One tube held mixed TRB-A and TRB-B primer pools for touch-down PCR. TCRdb re-called the multiplex PCR reads, yielding one record per CDR3 amino acid sequence without DNA. The clone table shows under 14,000 distinct CDR3 sequences, with the ten largest holding approximately 31%. These sequences were also reported in another study, on T cell repertoires in aging, cancer and after chemotherapy.

This TCR derives from a human donor in good health. The source material was peripheral blood. The genes are TRBV13 and TRBJ2-1; TCRdb outputs TRBD2, but without DNA this stays unchecked. The CDR3 sequence is CASSLRGGRSYNEQFF.